The present T cell receptor (beta chain) was sequenced within a study of naive and memory T cell subsets. The CDR3 has 13 amino acids. With 5 bases removed from V and 2 bases from J, the gap between germline ends came to 10 bases. Germline lookup yields CDR1 DFQATT and CDR2 SNEGSKA (reference sequence). The beta constant-region primer was an equimolar mix of two oligonucleotides covering TRBC1 and TRBC2. TCRdb re-called the UMI-ligation and nested PCR reads through MiXCR, storing one row per CDR3 protein. Among about 85,000 distinct CDR3 sequences, around 13% were seen once, and the ten largest hold roughly 0.9%.

The clonotype comes from a human donor in good health. The chain joins TRBV20-1 to TRBJ1-5; TRBD1 might be the D (5 bases). Input material: central memory CD4+ T cells from blood. The DNA for the CDR3 is TGCAGTGCTTGGGGGGAAGGCAATCAGCCCCAGCATTTT. It encodes CSAWGEGNQPQHF.